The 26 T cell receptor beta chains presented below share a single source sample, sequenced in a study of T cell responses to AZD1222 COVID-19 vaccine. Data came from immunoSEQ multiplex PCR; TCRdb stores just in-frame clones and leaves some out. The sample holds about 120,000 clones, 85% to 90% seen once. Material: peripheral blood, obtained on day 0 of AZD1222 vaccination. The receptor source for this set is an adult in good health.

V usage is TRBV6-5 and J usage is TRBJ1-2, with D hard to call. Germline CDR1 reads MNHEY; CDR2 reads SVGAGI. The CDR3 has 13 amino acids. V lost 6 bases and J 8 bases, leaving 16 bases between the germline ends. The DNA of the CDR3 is TGTGCCAGCAGCCAAGTCCGAGATGAGGGCTACACCTTC. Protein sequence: CASSQVRDEGYTF.

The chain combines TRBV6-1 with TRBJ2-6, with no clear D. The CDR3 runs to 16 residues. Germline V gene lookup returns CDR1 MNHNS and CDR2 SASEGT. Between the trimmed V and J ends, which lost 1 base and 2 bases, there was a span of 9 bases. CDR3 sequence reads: CASSEVWGPGANVLTF. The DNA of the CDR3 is TGTGCCAGCAGTGAAGTTTGGGGTCCTGGGGCCAACGTCCTGACTTTC.

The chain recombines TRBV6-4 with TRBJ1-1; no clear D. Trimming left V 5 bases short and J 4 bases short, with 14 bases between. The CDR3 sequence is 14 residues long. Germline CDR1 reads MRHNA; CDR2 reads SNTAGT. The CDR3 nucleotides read TGTGCCAGCAGTCTAAGAAGCGGGTTCACTGAAGCTTTCTTT. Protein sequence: CASSLRSGFTEAFF.

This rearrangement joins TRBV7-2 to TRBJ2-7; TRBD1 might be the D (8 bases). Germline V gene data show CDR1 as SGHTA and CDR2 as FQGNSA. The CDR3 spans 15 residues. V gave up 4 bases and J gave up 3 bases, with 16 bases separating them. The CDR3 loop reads CASSSQTGEGYEQYF. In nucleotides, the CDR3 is TGTGCCAGCAGCTCCCAGACAGGGGAGGGCTACGAGCAGTACTTC.

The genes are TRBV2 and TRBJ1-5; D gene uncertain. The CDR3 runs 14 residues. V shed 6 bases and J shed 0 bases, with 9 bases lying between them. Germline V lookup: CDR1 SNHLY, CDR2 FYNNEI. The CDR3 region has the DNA TGTGCCAGCAGGCAGGACCATAGCAATCAGCCCCAGCATTTT. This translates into CASRQDHSNQPQHF. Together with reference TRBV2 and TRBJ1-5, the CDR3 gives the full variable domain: EPEVTQTPSHQVTQMGQEVILRCVPISNHLYFYWYRQILGQKVEFLVSFYNNEISEKSEIFDDQFSVERPDGSNFTLKIRSTKLEDSAMYFCASRQDHSNQPQHFGDGTRLSIL.

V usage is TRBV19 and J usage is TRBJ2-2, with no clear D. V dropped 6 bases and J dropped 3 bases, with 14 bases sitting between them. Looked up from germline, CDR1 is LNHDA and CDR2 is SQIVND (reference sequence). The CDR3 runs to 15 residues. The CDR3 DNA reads TGTGCCAGTAGCCCCGGGTATTCCGACACCGGGGAGCTGTTTTTT. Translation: CASSPGYSDTGELFF.

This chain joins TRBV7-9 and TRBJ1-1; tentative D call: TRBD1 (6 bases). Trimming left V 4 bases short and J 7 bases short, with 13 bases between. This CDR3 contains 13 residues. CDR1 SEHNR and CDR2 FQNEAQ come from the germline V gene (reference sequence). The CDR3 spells CASSWAGVSEAFF. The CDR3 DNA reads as TGTGCCAGCAGCTGGGCAGGGGTTAGTGAAGCTTTCTTT.

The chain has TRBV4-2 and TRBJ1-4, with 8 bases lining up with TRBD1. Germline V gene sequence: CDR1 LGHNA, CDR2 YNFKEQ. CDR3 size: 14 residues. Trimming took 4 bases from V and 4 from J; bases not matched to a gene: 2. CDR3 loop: CASSPGTGNEKLFF. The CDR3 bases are TGTGCCAGCAGCCCCGGGACAGGTAATGAAAAACTGTTTTTT.

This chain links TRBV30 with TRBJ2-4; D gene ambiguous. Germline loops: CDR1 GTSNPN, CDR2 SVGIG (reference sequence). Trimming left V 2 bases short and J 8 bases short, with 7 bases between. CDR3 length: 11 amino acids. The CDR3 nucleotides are TGTGCCTGGAGTCCGGCGGACATTCAGTACTTC. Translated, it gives CAWSPADIQYF.

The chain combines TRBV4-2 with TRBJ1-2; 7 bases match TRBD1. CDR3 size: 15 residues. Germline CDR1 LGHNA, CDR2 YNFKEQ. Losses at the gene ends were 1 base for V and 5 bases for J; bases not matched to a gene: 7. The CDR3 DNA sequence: TGTGCCAGCAGCCAAGTCGGCAGGGGGATTTATGGCTACACCTTC. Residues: CASSQVGRGIYGYTF.

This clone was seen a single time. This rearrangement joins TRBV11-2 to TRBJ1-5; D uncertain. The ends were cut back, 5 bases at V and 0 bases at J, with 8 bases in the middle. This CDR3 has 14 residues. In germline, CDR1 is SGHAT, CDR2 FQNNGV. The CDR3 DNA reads TGTGCCAGCAGCCACAGAGATAGCAATCAGCCCCAGCATTTT. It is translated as CASSHRDSNQPQHF.

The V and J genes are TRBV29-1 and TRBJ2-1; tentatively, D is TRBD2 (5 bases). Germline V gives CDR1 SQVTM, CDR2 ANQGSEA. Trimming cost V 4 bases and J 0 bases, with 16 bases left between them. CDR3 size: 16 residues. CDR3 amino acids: CSVVSRAVSSYNEQFF. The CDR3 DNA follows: TGCAGCGTTGTCTCCAGAGCGGTTAGCTCCTACAATGAGCAGTTCTTC.

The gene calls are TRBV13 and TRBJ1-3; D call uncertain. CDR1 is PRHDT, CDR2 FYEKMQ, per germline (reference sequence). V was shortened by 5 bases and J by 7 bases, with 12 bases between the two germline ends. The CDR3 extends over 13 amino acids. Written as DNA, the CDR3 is TGTGCCAGCAGCCTCCCGGGAGGGAACACCATATATTTT. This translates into CASSLPGGNTIYF.

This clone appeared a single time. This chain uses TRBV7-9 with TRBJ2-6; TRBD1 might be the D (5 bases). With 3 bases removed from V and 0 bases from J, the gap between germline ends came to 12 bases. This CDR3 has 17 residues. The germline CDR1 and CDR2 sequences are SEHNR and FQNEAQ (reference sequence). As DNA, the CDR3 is TGTGCCAGCAGCTTGGGCGGACAAAGCTCTGGGGCCAACGTCCTGACTTTC. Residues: CASSLGGQSSGANVLTF.

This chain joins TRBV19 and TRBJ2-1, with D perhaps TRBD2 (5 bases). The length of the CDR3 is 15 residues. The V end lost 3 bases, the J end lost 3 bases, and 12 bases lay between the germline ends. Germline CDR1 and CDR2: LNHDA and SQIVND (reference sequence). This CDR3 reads CASSINGNGYNEQFF. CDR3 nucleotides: TGTGCCAGTAGTATTAACGGGAATGGCTACAATGAGCAGTTCTTC.

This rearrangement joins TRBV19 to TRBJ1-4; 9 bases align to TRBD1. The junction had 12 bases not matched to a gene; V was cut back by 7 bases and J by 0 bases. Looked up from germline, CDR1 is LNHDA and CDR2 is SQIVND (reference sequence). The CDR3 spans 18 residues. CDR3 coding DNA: TGTGCCAGTACCCCGGGACAGGGACCAGTTGCAACTAATGAAAAACTGTTTTTT. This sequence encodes CASTPGQGPVATNEKLFF.

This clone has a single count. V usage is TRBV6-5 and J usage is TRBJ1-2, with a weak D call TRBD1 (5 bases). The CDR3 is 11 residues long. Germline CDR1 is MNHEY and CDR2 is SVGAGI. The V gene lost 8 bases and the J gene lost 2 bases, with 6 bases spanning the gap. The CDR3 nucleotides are TGTGCCAGCGGGGGAAACTATGGCTACACCTTC. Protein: CASGGNYGYTF.

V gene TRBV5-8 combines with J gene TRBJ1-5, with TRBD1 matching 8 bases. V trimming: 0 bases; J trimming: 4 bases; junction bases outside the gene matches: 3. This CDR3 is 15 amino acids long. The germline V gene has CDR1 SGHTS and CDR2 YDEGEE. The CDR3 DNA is TGTGCCAGCAGCTTGGGGACAGGGCTGAATCAGCCCCAGCATTTT. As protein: CASSLGTGLNQPQHF.

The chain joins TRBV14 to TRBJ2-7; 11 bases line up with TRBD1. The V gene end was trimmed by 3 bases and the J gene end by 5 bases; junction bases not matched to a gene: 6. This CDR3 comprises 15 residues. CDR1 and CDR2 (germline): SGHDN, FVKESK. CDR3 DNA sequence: TGTGCCAGCAGCCACCCGGACAGGGGGCTCCACGAGCAGTACTTC. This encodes CASSHPDRGLHEQYF.

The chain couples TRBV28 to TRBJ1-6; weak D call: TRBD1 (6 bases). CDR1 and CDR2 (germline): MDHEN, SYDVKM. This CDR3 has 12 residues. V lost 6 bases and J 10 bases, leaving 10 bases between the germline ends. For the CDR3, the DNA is TGTGCCAGCAGGGACAGTGAATCACCCCTCCACTTT. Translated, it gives CASRDSESPLHF.

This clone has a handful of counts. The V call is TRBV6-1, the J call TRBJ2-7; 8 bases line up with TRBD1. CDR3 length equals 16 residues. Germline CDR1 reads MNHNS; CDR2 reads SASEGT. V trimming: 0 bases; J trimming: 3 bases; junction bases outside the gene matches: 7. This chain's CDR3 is CASSEAPGTGFYEQYF. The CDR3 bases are TGTGCCAGCAGTGAAGCTCCCGGGACAGGTTTCTACGAGCAGTACTTC.

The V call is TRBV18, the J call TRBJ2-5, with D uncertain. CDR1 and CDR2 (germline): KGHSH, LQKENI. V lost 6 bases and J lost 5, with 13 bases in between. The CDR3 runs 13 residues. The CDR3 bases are TGTGCCAGCTCCATGGCCGGTGGGGAGACCCAGTACTTC. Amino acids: CASSMAGGETQYF.

CDR3 protein: CASSRAGIRPQHF. CDR3 DNA: TGTGCCAGCTCCCGCGCGGGTATCAGGCCCCAGCATTTT. The rearrangement links TRBV28 to TRBJ1-5; no clear D gene. The V gene's germline CDR1 is MDHEN and CDR2 SYDVKM. V dropped 8 bases and J dropped 9 bases, with 17 bases sitting between them. The CDR3 covers 13 residues.

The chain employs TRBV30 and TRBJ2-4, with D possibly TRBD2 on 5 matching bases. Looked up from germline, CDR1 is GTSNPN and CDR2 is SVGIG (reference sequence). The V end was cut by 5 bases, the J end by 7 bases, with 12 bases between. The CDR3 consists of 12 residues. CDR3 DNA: TGTGCCTGGTCCCGACGCGGGAACATTCAGTACTTC. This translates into CAWSRRGNIQYF.

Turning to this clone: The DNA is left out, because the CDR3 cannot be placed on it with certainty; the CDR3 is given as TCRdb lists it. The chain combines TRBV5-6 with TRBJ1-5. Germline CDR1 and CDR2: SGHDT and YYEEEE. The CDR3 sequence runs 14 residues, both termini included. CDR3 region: CASSTGAIASPSIF.

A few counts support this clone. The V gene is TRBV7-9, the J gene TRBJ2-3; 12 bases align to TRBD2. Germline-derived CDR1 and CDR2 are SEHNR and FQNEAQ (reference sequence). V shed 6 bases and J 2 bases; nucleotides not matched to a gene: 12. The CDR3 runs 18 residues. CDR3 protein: CASRVGLAGKNFTDTQYF. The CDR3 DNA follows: TGTGCCAGCAGGGTCGGACTAGCGGGAAAGAACTTCACAGATACGCAGTATTTT.